What follows is one T cell receptor beta chain and its context. Other DNA sequences in the same sample also yield this CDR3. These data come from a study of shared clonotypes between healthy human individuals. The CDR3 extends over 14 amino acids. V lost 1 base, J lost 1 base, and 5 bases lay in between. Germline CDR1 is SGHDT and CDR2 is YYEEEE. Naive CD8 cells were CD45RO-negative, positively selected for CCR7, excluding terminally differentiated effector memory CD45RA+ cells. The donor population consisted of healthy HIV-negative adults with no recent acute infections or vaccinations. Libraries were prepared by immunoSEQ multiplex PCR; TCRdb keeps only in-frame clonotypes and omits some of them. The sample has 500,000 to 700,000 clones, approximately 95% seen once.

The chain recombines TRBV5-6 with TRBJ2-2; D ambiguous. The sequencing sample was made of naive CD8+ T cells sorted from blood. This receptor was taken from a woman aged 25 to 39 in good health. The CDR3: CASSLLENTGELFF. The CDR3 nucleotides are TGTGCCAGCAGCTTGCTTGAGAACACCGGGGAGCTGTTTTTT.